These 16 T cell receptor beta chains share one sample of origin, sequenced in a study of cytomegalovirus exposure and HLA in healthy donors. Vbeta (60) and Jbeta (13) primers were used in the PCR. The protocol was immunoSEQ multiplex PCR, while the TCRdb copy is restricted to in-frame clones and leaves out a portion. The table shows roughly 97,000 clones, with nearly 80% occurring only once. The sample was PBMCs. All receptors come from a man in his fifties or sixties in good health and CMV-seropositive.

This clone was counted once. This chain uses TRBV5-1 with TRBJ2-5, with 7 bases identical to TRBD2. J lost 4 bases, V lost 4 bases, and 7 bases had no gene match. The CDR3 has 14 amino acids. Germline V gene lookup returns CDR1 SGHRS and CDR2 YFSETQ. The DNA of the CDR3 is TGCGCCAGCAGCCCCATTGGGGGGGGAGAGACCCAGTACTTC. It codes for CASSPIGGGETQYF.

The chain combines TRBV7-6 with TRBJ2-1; 8 bases align to TRBD2. There are 13 residues in the CDR3. V gave up 3 bases and J gave up 7 bases; unmatched junction bases: 2. CDR1 SGHVS and CDR2 FNYEAQ come from the germline V gene. In DNA, the CDR3 is TGTGCCAGCAGCTTGGGACTAGTGAATGAGCAGTTCTTC. Amino acids: CASSLGLVNEQFF.

This clone has more than one count but fewer than ten. The CDR3 region has the DNA TGTGCCAGCAGCTTAAGTCAGGGGGCCACTGAAGCTTTCTTT. Amino acids: CASSLSQGATEAFF. The chain combines TRBV7-8 with TRBJ1-1, with 8 nucleotides matching TRBD1. CDR3 length equals 14 residues. Germline V lookup: CDR1 SGHVS, CDR2 FQNEAQ. The ends lost 2 bases at V and 4 bases at J; junction bases unmatched: 3.

This clone came up once. The chain joins TRBV7-9 to TRBJ2-1; perhaps TRBD1 as D (6 bases). CDR1 is SEHNR and CDR2 is FQNEAQ in the germline V gene (reference sequence). Trimming stripped 5 bases from V and 6 bases from J, with 14 bases between. The CDR3 consists of 14 residues. Written as DNA, the CDR3 is TGTGCCAGCAGCGATTGGACAGTCTTCAATGAGCAGTTCTTC. Encoded protein: CASSDWTVFNEQFF. Supplemented by reference TRBV7-9 and TRBJ2-1, the full variable domain reads DTGVSQNPRHKITKRGQNVTFRCDPISEHNRLYWYRQTLGQGPEFLTYFQNEAQLEKSRLLSDRFSAERPKGSFSTLEIQRTEQGDSAMYLCASSDWTVFNEQFFGPGTRLTVL.

V usage is TRBV6-6 and J usage is TRBJ2-2; 7 nucleotides align to TRBD1. CDR1 is MNHNY, CDR2 SVGAGI, per germline (reference sequence). The CDR3 totals 16 residues. Trimming took 6 bases from V and 0 from J; bases not matched to a gene: 7. This CDR3 is CASRKPGQSNTGELFF. The DNA of the CDR3 is TGTGCCAGCAGGAAACCGGGACAGTCGAACACCGGGGAGCTGTTTTTT.

This clone has more than one count but fewer than ten. The rearrangement joins TRBV11-2 to TRBJ2-1; TRBD2 matches at 7 bases. CDR3 length: 14 amino acids. J gave up 6 bases and V 5 bases, and 7 bases lay outside the gene matches. Germline CDR1 and CDR2: SGHAT and FQNNGV. The CDR3 bases are TGTGCCAGCAGCCGACTAGCAGAGGTCAATGAGCAGTTCTTC. Translating it yields CASSRLAEVNEQFF.

The chain uses TRBV5-6 and TRBJ1-3; D unresolved. The CDR3 is 15 residues long. V lost 1 base to trimming and J lost 0 bases, with 8 bases between them. Germline CDR1 SGHDT, CDR2 YYEEEE. This chain's CDR3 is CASSLPGISGNTIYF. CDR3 DNA: TGTGCCAGCAGCTTGCCCGGGATCTCTGGAAACACCATATATTTT.

The chain combines TRBV7-2 with TRBJ2-5; possible D gene TRBD2, 6 bases. Germline V lookup: CDR1 SGHTA, CDR2 FQGNSA. CDR3 length: 14 residues. V was clipped by 3 bases and J by 0 bases, with 8 bases between them. The CDR3 coding sequence is TGTGCCAGCAGCTTTCGGGACTACCAAGAGACCCAGTACTTC. Translated, it gives CASSFRDYQETQYF.

This chain uses TRBV18 with TRBJ1-1; TRBD1 aligns across 10 bases. V was pared by 3 bases and J by 5 bases, with 6 bases of the junction left unmatched. Looked up from germline, CDR1 is KGHSH and CDR2 is LQKENI. This CDR3 is built from 15 residues. The CDR3, as DNA: TGTGCCAGCTCACCGGGACAGGGGAGCGGGACTGAAGCTTTCTTT. Translated, it gives CASSPGQGSGTEAFF.

This sequence joins TRBV7-2 and TRBJ2-7, with TRBD2 matching over 8 bases. The germline CDR1 and CDR2 sequences are SGHTA and FQGNSA. The V gene end was trimmed by 5 bases and the J gene end by 3 bases; junction bases not matched to a gene: 9. This CDR3 spans 15 amino acids. This CDR3 reads CASSLHGGAVYEQYF. The CDR3 DNA is TGTGCCAGCAGCCTTCACGGGGGGGCGGTCTACGAGCAGTACTTC.

The chain couples TRBV19 to TRBJ2-5; 7 positions agree with TRBD1. The J call is uncertain, as TRBJ2-7 better fits the DNA end. The CDR3 length is 14 residues. CDR1 and CDR2 (germline): LNHDA, SQIVND (reference sequence). The CDR3: CASREMDRSGEQYF. In nucleotides, the CDR3 is TGTGCCAGTAGAGAAATGGACAGGTCGGGCGAGCAGTACTTC.

The chain combines TRBV4-3 with TRBJ2-2; D is ambiguous. Trimming shortened V by 1 base and J by 6 bases, and 9 bases separated the two germline ends. Germline V gene lookup returns CDR1 LGHNA and CDR2 YSLEER. The CDR3 consists of 14 residues. CDR3 region: CASSQGGVAGELFF. The DNA of the CDR3 is TGCGCCAGCAGCCAAGGAGGTGTCGCCGGGGAGCTGTTTTTT.

This chain uses TRBV19 with TRBJ2-7; D might be TRBD2 (6 bases). V shed 4 bases and J shed 4 bases, with 14 bases lying between them. Germline CDR1 and CDR2: LNHDA and SQIVND (reference sequence). The CDR3 consists of 14 residues. This chain's CDR3 is CASSRPGLPYEQYF. DNA of the CDR3: TGTGCCAGTAGTAGGCCGGGACTCCCATACGAGCAGTACTTC.

The genes are TRBV9 and TRBJ2-3; perhaps TRBD1 as D (7 bases). The CDR3 contains 17 residues. From germline, CDR1 is SGDLS and CDR2 YYNGEE. The V gene lost 0 bases and the J gene lost 1 base, with 15 bases spanning the gap. The CDR3 loop is CASSVAGGGARTDTQYF. The CDR3, as DNA: TGTGCCAGCAGCGTAGCTGGAGGGGGCGCGCGCACAGATACGCAGTATTTT.

This clone is a singleton in its sample. The genes are TRBV6-5 and TRBJ2-7; D possibly corresponds to TRBD1 (6 bases). This CDR3 is built from 13 residues. V lost 6 bases to trimming and J lost 6 bases, with 15 bases between them. Per germline, CDR1 MNHEY and CDR2 SVGAGI. The CDR3 reads CASRGDTFTEQYF. The CDR3 DNA sequence: TGTGCCAGCAGAGGGGACACTTTTACCGAGCAGTACTTC.

In its sample, this clone was seen once. The chain links TRBV5-1 to TRBJ1-2, with D maybe TRBD1 (5 bases). The germline CDR1 and CDR2 sequences are SGHRS and YFSETQ. The V end lost 4 bases, the J end lost 8 bases, and 18 bases lay between the germline ends. The CDR3 is made up of 14 amino acids. The CDR3 here is CASSVDFSGYGYTF. The CDR3 region has the DNA TGCGCCAGCAGCGTGGACTTTTCAGGGTACGGCTACACCTTC.